This T cell receptor beta chain came from a study of beta chain features in type 1 diabetes. Study-wide background: Over all samples combined, some 110 million sorted cells were examined.

Reverse transcription of all isolated RNA meant that expressed TCRB transcripts were sequenced. Using immunoSEQ multiplex PCR, the repertoire was profiled, and TCRdb retains in-frame clones only, with some absent. Of 200,000 to 300,000 clones listed, 25% to 30% were seen once; the top ten hold roughly 4.1%. This clone occurred a few times. Per germline, CDR1 DFQATT and CDR2 SNEGSKA (reference sequence). Trimming removed 8 bases from V and 9 bases from J, with 5 bases in between. This CDR3 spans 8 amino acids. This chain uses TRBV20-1 with TRBJ2-1, with no clear D. The TCR was taken from a man under 40 in good health. Sequenced: central memory CD4+ T cells from blood. The CDR3, as DNA: TGCAGTTGGGGTGAGCAGTTCTTC. Translated, it gives CSWGEQFF.